This T cell receptor beta chain comes out of a study of beta chain features in type 1 diabetes. Study observations and caveats: The analysis here could not establish whether HLA type shapes TCRB rearrangement. All four CD4+ subsets of Type 1 diabetes patients contained TCRB CDR3s that were moderately but significantly shorter.

In its sample, this clone was seen a few times. The antigen is undetermined. Sorted cells reached over 98% purity in every population. Expressed TCRB transcripts were sequenced because the isolated RNA had all been reverse transcribed beforehand. Libraries were prepared by immunoSEQ multiplex PCR; TCRdb keeps only in-frame clonotypes and omits some of them. This sample has about 150,000 clones, with around 7.9% found just once. V lost 3 bases and J lost 4; bases outside the gene matches: 13. CDR3 length: 18 residues. Germline-derived CDR1 and CDR2 are SGHDT and YYEEEE. The material sequenced was central memory CD4+ T cells from blood. This clonotype originated in a young man with type 1 diabetes. This chain connects TRBV5-6 to TRBJ2-6; the match to TRBD1 covers 7 bases. The CDR3 sequence is CASSSKGYRGSGANVLTF. The CDR3 DNA reads as TGTGCCAGCAGCTCAAAAGGCTACAGGGGCTCAGGGGCCAACGTCCTGACTTTC. Drawing the rest from reference TRBV5-6 and TRBJ2-6, the complete variable domain is DAGVTQSPTHLIKTRGQQVTLRCSPKSGHDTVSWYQQALGQGPQFIFQYYEEEERQRGNFPDRFSGHQFPNYSSELNVNALLLGDSALYLCASSSKGYRGSGANVLTFGAGSRLTVL.